The source of this T cell receptor beta chain is a study of PD-L1 blockade in urothelial cancer. Study in general: At 3 weeks (second dose) and 6 weeks after starting treatment, blood was analyzed.

Study-level findings and limits: Tumor-linked clones in blood grew more by 3 weeks in durable-benefit patients.

Germline lookup yields CDR1 KGHSH and CDR2 LQKENI. CDR3 length equals 17 residues. After removal of 5 bases from V and 2 bases from J, the junction contained 11 bases not matched to a gene. As concerns this clone: Its target is unknown.

The protocol was immunoSEQ multiplex PCR, while the TCRdb copy is restricted to in-frame clones and leaves out a portion. Among about 50,000 clones listed, around 88% were seen once. Time point described: peripheral blood 6 weeks after treatment start. Sample numbers ranged from 1 to 8 per patient, encompassing pretreatment and on-treatment collections. The material sequenced was PBMCs, taken around atezolizumab (anti-PD-L1) treatment. The TCR originated in a man in his sixties with urothelial cancer. This chain uses TRBV18 with TRBJ2-2; the match to TRBD2 covers 7 bases. For the CDR3, the DNA is TGTGCCAGCTCAATGGACACCGGGACTATCAACACCGGGGAGCTGTTTTTT. Residues: CASSMDTGTINTGELFF.